Described below is a single TCR beta chain sequence and its context. Its antigen is unidentified. This specimen belongs to a study of cytomegalovirus exposure and HLA in healthy donors. Study-wide background: Researchers previously reported finding about 110 million unique TCR beta sequences from 170 million or so T cells. Points from the study as a whole: Per a prior analysis, the majority of TCR beta V segments were productive roughly 90% or roughly 30% of the time.

The germline gives CDR1 LGHNA, CDR2 YSLEER. With V trimmed by 0 bases and J by 2 bases, 3 bases remained unmatched. CDR3 length: 15 amino acids. Those who donated were healthy bone marrow donors. PCR used 60 Vbeta primers and 13 Jbeta primers. Per the study methods: Roughly 11 million of the roughly 80 million unique TCR beta chains counted in a later analysis were shared. This table comes from immunoSEQ multiplex PCR, and its TCRdb copy is limited to in-frame clones, with some not included. D and trimming come from the DNA, and the V and J calls and clone size come from that table. The table has around 180,000 clones, roughly 83% seen once.

The sequencing input was PBMCs. This TCR was recovered from a woman aged 50 to 65 in good health and CMV-seronegative. The chain has TRBV4-3 and TRBJ2-7; 8 positions agree with TRBD1. CDR3 loop: CASSQEDRAAYEQYF. Here the CDR3 DNA reads TGCGCCAGCAGCCAAGAGGACAGGGCGGCCTACGAGCAGTACTTC.